One and the same sample provided the 24 T cell receptor beta chains below, sequenced in a study of blood T cell repertoires in COVID-19 (dated by TCRdb to about 2020). The library was generated by the immunoSEQ multiplex PCR assay. TCRdb obtained this table from immuneACCESS and retained in-frame rearrangements with V and J assigned. These tables miss some clones; where compared with another copy, unresolved V genes account for less than half of the shortfall, and the remainder is unexplained. This sample comprises 350,000 to 450,000 clones, 83% of them detected only once. 5.1% of the sample comes from the top ten. The source material was PBMCs or T cells enriched from blood (not recorded which). The receptors derive from a woman in her forties or fifties who had recovered from COVID-19.

V gene TRBV29-1 combines with J gene TRBJ1-1, with a tentative D call TRBD1 (5 bases). Between the trimmed V and J ends, which lost 4 bases and 4 bases, there was a span of 13 bases. Germline V lookup: CDR1 SQVTM, CDR2 ANQGSEA. The CDR3 spans 13 residues. In DNA, the CDR3 is TGCAGCGTTGTGGGGGGTAGGGGCACTGAAGCTTTCTTT. Translation: CSVVGGRGTEAFF.

CDR3 amino acids: CASSPRTGGLQTQYF. The CDR3 DNA is TGTGCCAGCAGTCCCCGGACAGGGGGCTTGCAGACCCAGTACTTC. V usage is TRBV28 and J usage is TRBJ2-5; 11 bases line up with TRBD1. CDR1 is MDHEN, CDR2 SYDVKM, per germline. Trimming cost V 5 bases and J 6 bases; bases outside gene matches: 8. This CDR3 spans 15 amino acids.

The count of this clone is one. This chain uses TRBV27 with TRBJ2-1; 11 positions agree with TRBD2. CDR1 MNHEY and CDR2 SMNVEV come from the germline V gene (reference sequence). V dropped 6 bases and J dropped 4; count of bases not matched to a gene: 8. This CDR3 region has 16 residues. CDR3 coding DNA: TGTGCCAGCAGACCCAGGGGGACTAGCGGATACAATGAGCAGTTCTTC. Its translation: CASRPRGTSGYNEQFF.

This clone was detected a few times. The J gene is TRBJ1-1, the V gene TRBV19; D remains unclear. The CDR3 runs to 15 residues. Germline CDR1 LNHDA, CDR2 SQIVND (reference sequence). Deletions cut 7 bases from V and 0 bases from J, with 15 bases between. CDR3 in amino acids: CASTPRRGMNTEAFF. CDR3 coding DNA: TGTGCCAGTACCCCGAGAAGAGGTATGAACACTGAAGCTTTCTTT.

CDR3 nucleotide sequence: TGTGCCAGCAGCCGAGGCGAAGGGAACACTGAAGCTTTCTTT. This encodes CASSRGEGNTEAFF. V gene TRBV7-6 combines with J gene TRBJ1-1, with no clear D. Germline V gives CDR1 SGHVS, CDR2 FNYEAQ. This CDR3 is built from 14 residues. The V and J ends lost 5 bases and 1 base respectively, with 11 bases between them.

The genes are TRBV27 and TRBJ2-5; 7 bases fit TRBD1. The ends lost 5 bases at V and 5 bases at J; junction bases unmatched: 8. The CDR3 has 14 amino acids. The V gene's germline CDR1 is MNHEY and CDR2 SMNVEV (reference sequence). The CDR3 spells CASSETGASETQYF. The CDR3 coding sequence is TGTGCCAGCAGTGAAACAGGGGCGTCGGAGACCCAGTACTTC.

In its sample, this clone was seen a few times. This chain uses TRBV7-2 with TRBJ1-1, with D perhaps TRBD1 (5 bases). Germline V gene sequence: CDR1 SGHTA, CDR2 FQGNSA. There are 13 residues in the CDR3. The V end was cut by 5 bases, the J end by 8 bases, with 15 bases between. The CDR3 reads CASSPQVTVEAFF. CDR3 DNA: TGTGCCAGCAGCCCCCAAGTGACAGTCGAAGCTTTCTTT.

This sequence joins TRBV29-1 and TRBJ1-2; 7 nucleotides line up with TRBD1. The CDR3 runs to 14 residues. Looked up from germline, CDR1 is SQVTM and CDR2 is ANQGSEA. The junction had 6 bases not matched to a gene; V was cut back by 3 bases and J by 2 bases. The CDR3 coding sequence is TGCAGCGTTGACACTTTACAGGGGAACTATGGCTACACCTTC. This sequence encodes CSVDTLQGNYGYTF.

The chain is built from TRBV7-9 and TRBJ1-2, with 11 bases aligning to TRBD1. The germline CDR1 and CDR2 sequences are SEHNR and FQNEAQ (reference sequence). V gave up 1 base and J gave up 6 bases; unmatched junction bases: 4. This CDR3 spans 15 amino acids. The DNA for the CDR3 is TGTGCCAGCAGCTTAGTGGGGACAGGGGGGAATGGCTACACCTTC. Its protein product is CASSLVGTGGNGYTF.

V is TRBV19 and J is TRBJ2-3, with 7 bases lining up with TRBD1. This CDR3 comprises 15 residues. Germline V gene lookup returns CDR1 LNHDA and CDR2 SQIVND (reference sequence). The V and J ends lost 3 bases and 1 base, in that order; junction bases with no gene match: 4. CDR3 residues: CASSIEQGRTDTQYF. The CDR3 region has the DNA TGTGCCAGTAGTATTGAACAGGGGCGCACAGATACGCAGTATTTT.

The sample holds a few counts of this clone. The chain uses TRBV4-1 and TRBJ1-6; no reliable D call. Trimming removed 0 bases from V and 7 bases from J, with 7 bases in between. The CDR3 sequence is 14 residues long. Germline V gene lookup returns CDR1 MGHRA and CDR2 YSYEKL. CDR3 amino acids: CASSQDTQNSPLHF. The CDR3 region has the DNA TGCGCCAGCAGCCAAGATACCCAGAATTCACCCCTCCACTTT.

Notes on this clone: Relative to the germline gene, one junction end is altered; a read error may explain this. The chain recombines TRBV4-3 with TRBJ2-7, with TRBD1 as a possible D gene (5 bases). CDR1 and CDR2 from the germline V gene are LGHNA and YSLEER. The CDR3 consists of 10 residues. The CDR3 loop is CASSQRSDSF. The DNA of the CDR3 is TGCGCCAGCAGCCAACGGTCCGACAGCTTC.

The sample holds a few counts of this clone. The CDR3 protein is CASSQDRQGAGGQPQHF. The CDR3 DNA reads as TGCGCCAGCAGCCAAGATCGGCAGGGGGCAGGGGGTCAGCCCCAGCATTTT. The chain has TRBV4-3 and TRBJ1-5; 8 positions match TRBD1. V was pared by 0 bases and J by 6 bases, with 10 bases of the junction left unmatched. The CDR3 is 17 residues long. CDR1 is LGHNA and CDR2 is YSLEER in the germline V gene.

This chain uses TRBV12-3 or TRBV12-4 with TRBJ1-2; the D gene is possibly TRBD1 (5 bases). CDR3 size: 12 residues. Trimming removed 9 bases at V and 5 bases at J, with 13 bases between. CDR3 amino acids: CARWSRQYGYTF. The CDR3, as DNA: TGTGCCAGGTGGTCTCGACAGTATGGCTACACCTTC.

V usage is TRBV21-1 and J usage is TRBJ1-5; the table's TRBD1 call for D was not verified on the DNA. TRBV21-1 is a pseudogene segment. This CDR3 region has 18 residues. The CDR3 sequence: CASRSGVLYLNSNQPQHF. The CDR3 DNA follows: TGTGCCAGCAGATCAGGGGTCCTTTACTTAAATAGCAATCAGCCCCAGCATTTT.

The chain has TRBV5-1 and TRBJ1-4, with 7 positions matching TRBD1. CDR3 length: 21 residues. CDR1 SGHRS and CDR2 YFSETQ come from the germline V gene. Trimming removed 2 bases from V and 0 bases from J; junction bases left unmatched: 19. Written as DNA, the CDR3 is TGCGCCAGCAGCTTTGCCACTCGGACAGGCCCTATTCCAGCAACTAATGAAAAACTGTTTTTT. As protein: CASSFATRTGPIPATNEKLFF.

This chain uses TRBV10-3 with TRBJ2-3; perhaps TRBD2 as D (6 bases). Germline V lookup: CDR1 ENHRY, CDR2 SYGVKD. CDR3 length: 16 amino acids. V was cut by 5 bases and J by 5 bases, with 20 bases left in between. In DNA, the CDR3 is TGTGCCATCAGTCCGGCCTCGGGAGAAGTTAGAGATACGCAGTATTTT. It encodes CAISPASGEVRDTQYF.

CDR3 coding DNA: TGTGCCAGCAGCCAAAAAGGCGAAGCGAATAATTCACCCCTCCACTTT. It translates to CASSQKGEANNSPLHF. V usage is TRBV3-1 (or the pseudogene TRBV3-2) and J usage is TRBJ1-6; D unresolved. CDR1 is LGHDT, CDR2 YNNKEL, per germline (reference sequence). Trimming pared 2 bases from V and 5 bases from J, leaving 13 bases between. This CDR3 has 16 amino acids.

This clone has a single count. V and J are TRBV5-1 and TRBJ2-7; 13 bases fit TRBD2. Germline assignment: CDR1 SGHRS and CDR2 YFSETQ. With 0 bases clipped from V and 11 bases from J, the junction kept 5 bases outside the gene matches. The length of the CDR3 is 14 residues. Here the CDR3 reads CASSLELAGGTEYF. CDR3 nucleotide sequence: TGCGCCAGCAGCTTGGAACTAGCGGGGGGGACGGAGTACTTC. Drawing the rest from reference TRBV5-1 and TRBJ2-7, the complete variable domain is KAGVTQTPRYLIKTRGQQVTLSCSPISGHRSVSWYQQTPGQGLQFLFEYFSETQRNKGNFPGRFSGRQFSNSRSEMNVSTLELGDSALYLCASSLELAGGTEYFGPGTRLTVT.

The V call is TRBV6-1, the J call TRBJ2-1; 11 positions agree with TRBD2. V shed 4 bases and J 8 bases; nucleotides not matched to a gene: 13. Germline V lookup: CDR1 MNHNS, CDR2 SASEGT. The CDR3 loop spans 17 amino acids. CDR3 sequence: CASSAGVLAGGIDEQFF. The CDR3 DNA reads as TGTGCCAGCAGTGCGGGGGTCCTAGCGGGAGGTATAGATGAGCAGTTCTTC.

V usage is TRBV4-3 and J usage is TRBJ2-7; D is unresolved. The CDR3 sequence is 14 residues long. From germline, CDR1 is LGHNA and CDR2 YSLEER. V was trimmed by 0 bases and J by 6 bases, leaving 12 bases between them. The CDR3 DNA is TGCGCCAGCAGCCAAGACTGGGCAGTAAGCGAGCAGTACTTC. It is translated as CASSQDWAVSEQYF.

The V gene is TRBV14, the J gene TRBJ1-4; D is possibly TRBD1 (5 bases). The V gene lost 4 bases and the J gene lost 1 base, with 13 bases spanning the gap. Germline lookup yields CDR1 SGHDN and CDR2 FVKESK. There are 16 residues in the CDR3. CDR3: CASSRYRGRTNEKLFF. The CDR3 DNA is TGTGCCAGCAGCCGATATAGGGGAAGAACTAATGAAAAACTGTTTTTT. The variable domain in full, completed from reference TRBV14 and TRBJ1-4, reads EAGVTQFPSHSVIEKGQTVTLRCDPISGHDNLYWYRRVMGKEIKFLLHFVKESKQDESGMPNNRFLAERTGGTYSTLKVQPAELEDSGVYFCASSRYRGRTNEKLFFGSGTQLSVL.

This clone was seen only a few times. The V call is TRBV9, the J call TRBJ1-6, with 9 bases fitting TRBD1. CDR3 size: 15 residues. Trimming at V came to 2 bases and at J to 7 bases, leaving 4 bases not matched to a gene. Looked up from germline, CDR1 is SGDLS and CDR2 is YYNGEE. This CDR3 is CASSVEDRGNSPLHF. The CDR3 DNA reads as TGTGCCAGCAGCGTTGAAGACAGGGGGAATTCACCCCTCCACTTT.

This chain connects TRBV7-2 to TRBJ2-5; 10 bases line up with TRBD2. With 3 bases clipped from V and 4 bases from J, the junction kept 5 bases outside the gene matches. This CDR3 has 15 residues. Germline V lookup: CDR1 SGHTA, CDR2 FQGNSA. CDR3 coding DNA: TGTGCCAGCAGCTTTAGCGGGGGGATCGGAGAGACCCAGTACTTC. Translating it yields CASSFSGGIGETQYF.